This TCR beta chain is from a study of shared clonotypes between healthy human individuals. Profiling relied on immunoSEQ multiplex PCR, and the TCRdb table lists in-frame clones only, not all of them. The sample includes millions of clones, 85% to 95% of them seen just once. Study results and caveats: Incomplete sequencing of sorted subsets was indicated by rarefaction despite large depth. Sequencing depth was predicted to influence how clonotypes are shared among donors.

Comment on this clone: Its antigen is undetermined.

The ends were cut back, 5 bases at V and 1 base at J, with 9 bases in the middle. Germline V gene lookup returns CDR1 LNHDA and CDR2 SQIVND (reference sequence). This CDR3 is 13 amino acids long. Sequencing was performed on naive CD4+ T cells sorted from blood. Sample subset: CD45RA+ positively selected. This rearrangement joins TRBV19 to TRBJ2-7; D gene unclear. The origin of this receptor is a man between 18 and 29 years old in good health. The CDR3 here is CASSRQQSYEQYF. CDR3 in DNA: TGTGCCAGTAGTCGGCAACAATCCTACGAGCAGTACTTC.